This T cell receptor beta chain came from a study of CD4 T cells in relation to SARS-CoV-2 and coronaviruses. The CDR3 runs to 14 residues. V lost 6 bases and J 0 bases, leaving 11 bases between the germline ends. In germline, CDR1 is SNHLY, CDR2 FYNNEI. Sequencing used immunoSEQ multiplex PCR; TCRdb keeps in-frame clones, though not all of them. The table shows over 15,000 clones, with roughly 87% occurring only once. Note on this clone: Its antigen is undetermined.

The unexposed donors gave CD4+ T cells in about 2011-2018, prior to COVID-19. Isolation of CD4+ T cells took place after around 11 days in culture. Sequenced input: CD4+ T cells from PBMCs, cultured in vitro. The TCR comes from a human donor in good health. The chain uses TRBV2 and TRBJ1-1; D uncertain. The CDR3 nucleotides read TGTGCCAGCAGGTACCAGGCCATGAACACTGAAGCTTTCTTT. Translating it yields CASRYQAMNTEAFF.